Listed below are T cell receptor beta chains from one sample, sequenced in a study of T cell responses to AZD1222 COVID-19 vaccine. The protocol was immunoSEQ multiplex PCR, while the TCRdb copy is restricted to in-frame clones and leaves out a portion. This repertoire shows over 100,000 clones, 91% found once; its top ten account for roughly 7%. The sample in question was peripheral blood, obtained on day 0 of AZD1222 vaccination. The receptor source for this set is an adult in good health. Both conserved end residues are part of each CDR3. A D gene is named only where the DNA matches it firmly. Rows may omit the clone size; those that give it use once, few, many or a size class.

CDR3nt | CDR3aa | j_gene | d_gene | v_gene | abundance
TGTGCCAGCTCACCACCGGCTAGCGGAAGCTCCTACGAGCAGTACTTC | CASSPPASGSSYEQYF | TRBJ2-7 | TRBD2 | TRBV18 | NA
TGCGCCAGCAGCCCCTGGGGGGGAGGCGATTCACCCCTCCACTTT | CASSPWGGGDSPLHF | TRBJ1-6 | NA | TRBV5-1 | NA
TGCGCCAGCAGCCAAGAATGGACAGGGGGTTTTGGCTACACCTTC | CASSQEWTGGFGYTF | TRBJ1-2 | TRBD1 | TRBV4-3 | NA
TGTGCCAGCAGCTTGGGAGCCGGGGGCGGCAATCAGCCCCAGCATTTT | CASSLGAGGGNQPQHF | TRBJ1-5 | NA | TRBV5-6 | NA
TGCGCCAGCAGCCAAGGAACGCGCGGGGCTGACTATGGCTACACCTTC | CASSQGTRGADYGYTF | TRBJ1-2 | NA | TRBV4-3 | NA
TGTGCCAGCAGCGACGGGTCTTATAGCAATCAGCCCCAGCATTTT | CASSDGSYSNQPQHF | TRBJ1-5 | NA | TRBV7-2 | once
TGCGCCAGCAGAACACGACCCGAGGAGAACACTGAAGCTTTCTTT | CASRTRPEENTEAFF | TRBJ1-1 | NA | TRBV5-1 | NA
TGCGCCAGCAGTGGGGGTAATGACGGGGAGCTGTTTTTT | CASSGGNDGELFF | TRBJ2-2 | NA | TRBV10-1 | few
TGTGCCAGCACCTTAGAGGAGGGACAGCCCCAGCATTTT | CASTLEEGQPQHF | TRBJ1-5 | NA | TRBV12-3/TRBV12-4 | NA
TGTGCCTGGGCGACAGGTTCCTCGAAGCCCCAGCATTTT | CAWATGSSKPQHF | TRBJ1-5 | NA | TRBV30 | NA
TGTGCCAGCTCACCACAGGAGTCGGGGGCCCCAGATACGCAGTATTTT | CASSPQESGAPDTQYF | TRBJ2-3 | NA | TRBV18 | NA
TGTGCCAGCAGCTTATCCGGCGGGGATACGCAGTATTTT | CASSLSGGDTQYF | TRBJ2-3 | NA | TRBV7-2 | NA
TGTGCCAGCAGCTTTCGACAGGGATGGAACTATGGCTACACCTTC | CASSFRQGWNYGYTF | TRBJ1-2 | TRBD1 | TRBV5-4 | NA
TGTGCTAGTGGCCGGGAAGGGGCTGAAGCTTTCTTT | CASGREGAEAFF | TRBJ1-1 | NA | TRBV12-5 | NA
TGTGCCAGCTCCCAGACAGTAAATAGCAATCAGCCCCAGCATTTT | CASSQTVNSNQPQHF | TRBJ1-5 | NA | TRBV18 | NA
TGTGCCAGCAGCGTGGGACTAGCGGGAACCTACAATGAGCAGTTCTTC | CASSVGLAGTYNEQFF | TRBJ2-1 | TRBD2 | TRBV7-9 | NA
TGTGCCAGCAGCCAAGAATCGACAGTCAACCCGGACTTT | CASSQESTVNPDF | TRBJ1-1 | NA | TRBV3-1/TRBV3-2 | NA
TGCGCCAGCAGTCGCCGACCCGATCAACCCCAGCATTTT | CASSRRPDQPQHF | TRBJ1-5 | NA | TRBV10-2 | NA
TGCGCCAGCAGCTTAGGCGGGACAGGGGACACAGATACGCAGTATTTT | CASSLGGTGDTDTQYF | TRBJ2-3 | TRBD1 | TRBV5-1 | NA
TGTGCCAGCAGCGTAGAAGGAGCACTACGCTCTGGAAACACCATATATTTT | CASSVEGALRSGNTIYF | TRBJ1-3 | NA | TRBV9 | few
TGTGCCAGCAGCGCACAGGCTGGGGGGACTGAAGCTTTCTTT | CASSAQAGGTEAFF | TRBJ1-1 | NA | TRBV9 | NA
TGTGCCTGGAGTGAAGGGGGGACCCAAGAGACCCAGTACTTC | CAWSEGGTQETQYF | TRBJ2-5 | NA | TRBV30 | NA
TGTGCCACCAGCAGACAGGGATATAATTCACCCCTCCACTTT | CATSRQGYNSPLHF | TRBJ1-6 | NA | TRBV15 | NA
TGCAGTGCTAGTATACAGGGGTTTTGGGGCTACACCTTC | CSASIQGFWGYTF | TRBJ1-2 | TRBD1 | TRBV20-1 | few
TGTGCCAGCAGCCGAAGTCCCCCGATCTCCTACAATGAGCAGTTCTTC | CASSRSPPISYNEQFF | TRBJ2-1 | NA | TRBV27 | once
TGTGCCAGCAGCGAATGGTCAGGGACCTATAATTCACCCCTCCACTTT | CASSEWSGTYNSPLHF | TRBJ1-6 | NA | TRBV25-1 | NA
TGTGCCAGCAACGGACAGGGAAGGAGCAATCAGCCCCAGCATTTT | CASNGQGRSNQPQHF | TRBJ1-5 | TRBD1 | TRBV6-6 | NA
TGCGCCAGCAGCCCCAGGGACCCCGGGACAGGCGTAGGGTCAAACTATGGCTACACCTTC | CASSPRDPGTGVGSNYGYTF | TRBJ1-2 | TRBD1 | TRBV4-1 | NA
TGTGCCAGCAGCCAGGGACGCAATCAGCCCCAGCATTTT | CASSQGRNQPQHF | TRBJ1-5 | NA | TRBV12-3/TRBV12-4 | NA